The 32 T cell receptor beta chains listed next were all sequenced from one sample in a study of control samples from healthy donors and cancer patients. Measured with immunoSEQ multiplex PCR; TCRdb has only the in-frame clones, and not every one. The profile shows roughly 400,000 clones, about 93% of them singletons. Sequencing input: PBMCs. The receptors here all came from a man between 35 and 55 years old with head and neck cancer.

V usage is TRBV3-1 (or the pseudogene TRBV3-2) and J usage is TRBJ2-1; either TRBD1 or TRBD2 may fit D (5 bases each). The V end was cut by 3 bases, the J end by 10 bases, with 13 bases between. Germline loops: CDR1 LGHDT, CDR2 YNNKEL (reference sequence). This CDR3 contains 13 residues. The CDR3 coding sequence is TGTGCCAGCAGCCAGGGACCAGACGGCGAGCAGTTCTTC. It is translated as CASSQGPDGEQFF.

This chain connects TRBV5-1 to TRBJ1-6, with D possibly TRBD1 on 5 matching bases. V gave up 0 bases and J gave up 10 bases, with 14 bases separating them. The germline V gene encodes CDR1 SGHRS and CDR2 YFSETQ. The CDR3 has 15 amino acids. The CDR3, as DNA: TGCGCCAGCAGCTTGGGGGCCAGGGTCGAATCACCCCTCCACTTT. Translating it yields CASSLGARVESPLHF.

Turning to this clone: Other DNA sequences in the same sample also yield this CDR3. This chain links TRBV9 with TRBJ2-7, with D possibly TRBD1 on 5 matching bases. The CDR3 has 14 amino acids. Trimming left V 0 bases short and J 2 bases short, with 9 bases between. Germline V gene lookup returns CDR1 SGDLS and CDR2 YYNGEE. The CDR3 reads CASSVGQGAYEQYF. The CDR3 DNA follows: TGTGCCAGCAGCGTAGGTCAGGGTGCCTACGAGCAGTACTTC.

CDR3 sequence (DNA): TGTGCCAGTATACTAGCGGGAGCTTTCAATGAGCAGTTCTTC. It specifies CASILAGAFNEQFF. The V gene is TRBV28, the J gene TRBJ2-1; 11 bases agree with TRBD2. The CDR3 is made up of 14 amino acids. Looked up from germline, CDR1 is MDHEN and CDR2 is SYDVKM. V dropped 9 bases and J dropped 6; count of bases not matched to a gene: 7.

This clone has only one observation. This sequence joins TRBV5-6 and TRBJ2-2; D gene unclear. The germline V gene has CDR1 SGHDT and CDR2 YYEEEE. V lost 0 bases, J lost 2 bases, and 8 bases lay in between. The length of the CDR3 is 15 residues. The CDR3, as DNA: TGTGCCAGCAGCTTGGGGGGATTTAACACCGGGGAGCTGTTTTTT. It encodes CASSLGGFNTGELFF.

The chain combines TRBV12-3 or TRBV12-4 with TRBJ1-1; D unresolved. Between the trimmed V and J ends, which lost 2 bases and 11 bases, there was a span of 12 bases. This CDR3 has 12 residues. The CDR3 DNA follows: TGTGCCAGCAGTTTAAAGGGAGAGTTGGCTTTCTTT. Amino acids: CASSLKGELAFF.

The genes are TRBV6-1 and TRBJ2-5, with TRBD2 matching 15 bases. Per germline, CDR1 MNHNS and CDR2 SASEGT. The CDR3 loop spans 15 amino acids. V was clipped by 8 bases and J by 5 bases; unmatched bases: 6. The CDR3 here is CASSRTSGGAETQYF. The CDR3 nucleotides are TGTGCCAGCTCACGGACTAGCGGGGGGGCGGAGACCCAGTACTTC.

V and J are TRBV24-1 and TRBJ2-4; 9 bases match TRBD1. Germline V gene data show CDR1 as KGHDR and CDR2 as SFDVKD. This CDR3 has 16 amino acids. The ends lost 12 bases at V and 3 bases at J; junction bases unmatched: 14. The CDR3, as DNA: TGTGCCGCCGGGGGGACAGGGTCAGGGGGCAAAAACATTCAGTACTTC. This codes for CAAGGTGSGGKNIQYF.

This clone was detected only once. The chain couples TRBV6-1 to TRBJ2-1; 9 nucleotides line up with TRBD2. The CDR3 runs to 15 residues. Looked up from germline, CDR1 is MNHNS and CDR2 is SASEGT. Germline trimming cut 2 bases from V and 8 bases from J; bases unmatched to any gene: 7. The chain's CDR3 is CASSEFGGGAYEQFF. CDR3 DNA sequence: TGTGCCAGCAGTGAATTTGGCGGGGGGGCCTATGAGCAGTTCTTC.

The V gene is TRBV7-9, the J gene TRBJ2-5; the D is unclear. Between the trimmed V and J ends, which lost 2 bases and 9 bases, there was a span of 16 bases. This CDR3 has 14 residues. The germline V gene has CDR1 SEHNR and CDR2 FQNEAQ (reference sequence). The CDR3 DNA is TGTGCCAGCAGCTTAATGGACGGCGTTTCGGCCCAGTACTTC. Translation: CASSLMDGVSAQYF.

This clone was seen only once. The rearrangement joins TRBV19 to TRBJ2-1; no definite D call. The CDR3 extends over 12 amino acids. V gave up 3 bases and J gave up 4 bases, with 4 bases separating them. Germline CDR1 LNHDA, CDR2 SQIVND (reference sequence). The CDR3 sequence is CASSIGYNEQFF. Here the CDR3 DNA reads TGTGCCAGTAGTATTGGGTACAATGAGCAGTTCTTC.

The J gene is TRBJ1-2, the V gene TRBV7-2, with TRBD1 as a possible D gene (5 bases). Trimming left V 5 bases short and J 6 bases short, with 13 bases between. The CDR3 loop spans 13 amino acids. Germline V lookup: CDR1 SGHTA, CDR2 FQGNSA. CDR3 in amino acids: CASSPRGGDGYTF. The CDR3 bases are TGTGCCAGCAGCCCCCGGGGCGGTGATGGCTACACCTTC. The complete variable domain, with remaining parts taken from reference TRBV7-2 and TRBJ1-2, reads GAGVSQSPSNKVTEKGKDVELRCDPISGHTALYWYRQSLGQGLEFLIYFQGNSAPDKSGLPSDRFSAERTGGSVSTLTIQRTQQEDSAVYLCASSPRGGDGYTFGSGTRLTVV.

This clone was picked up one time. The rearrangement links TRBV6-5 to TRBJ2-7, with TRBD1 matching 8 bases. The V gene's germline CDR1 is MNHEY and CDR2 SVGAGI. The CDR3 runs 16 residues. V shed 1 base, J shed 3 bases, and the junction held 8 bases outside the gene matches. CDR3 nucleotide sequence: TGTGCCAGCAGTTACTTCAAAGGACAGGGCCTCTACGAGCAGTACTTC. Amino acids: CASSYFKGQGLYEQYF.

The chain employs TRBV19 and TRBJ1-2; a weak D match, TRBD1 (5 bases). The CDR3 has 14 residues. Trimming took 0 bases from V and 4 from J, leaving 9 bases between them. Germline V gene sequence: CDR1 LNHDA, CDR2 SQIVND (reference sequence). CDR3 sequence: CASSIEGRIYGYTF. The CDR3 DNA is TGTGCCAGTAGTATAGAGGGACGGATCTATGGCTACACCTTC.

The gene calls are TRBV4-2 and TRBJ1-2, with D uncertain. In germline, CDR1 is LGHNA, CDR2 YNFKEQ. The CDR3 extends over 15 amino acids. V was shortened by 0 bases and J by 0 bases, with 8 bases between the two germline ends. This CDR3 reads CASSQDLGTNYGYTF. The DNA of the CDR3 is TGTGCCAGCAGCCAAGATCTAGGGACTAACTATGGCTACACCTTC.

The V gene is TRBV11-1, the J gene TRBJ1-1; D remains ambiguous. The CDR3 is 16 residues long. The ends were cut back, 2 bases at V and 1 base at J, with 14 bases in the middle. Per the germline V gene, CDR1 is SGHAT and CDR2 is FQDESV (reference sequence). The CDR3 DNA follows: TGTGCCAGCAGCTTATTTGGGTTCTCGTCGAACACTGAAGCTTTCTTT. Amino acid sequence: CASSLFGFSSNTEAFF.

Of note for this clone: Other DNA sequences from this sample encode an identical CDR3 as well. The chain employs TRBV18 and TRBJ2-1, with TRBD2 matching over 8 bases. This CDR3 has 14 amino acids. The germline V gene encodes CDR1 KGHSH and CDR2 LQKENI. The ends lost 4 bases at V and 7 bases at J; junction bases unmatched: 6. CDR3 nucleotide sequence: TGTGCCAGCTCACAGGCGGGAGGTCTGAATGAGCAGTTCTTC. Its translation is CASSQAGGLNEQFF.

The chain couples TRBV5-4 to TRBJ1-1; D remains unclear. This CDR3 is built from 16 residues. Per germline, CDR1 SGHNT and CDR2 YYREEE (reference sequence). The V end was cut by 2 bases, the J end by 0 bases, with 14 bases between. The CDR3 sequence: CASSFNTAIMNTEAFF. CDR3 nucleotide sequence: TGTGCCAGCAGCTTTAATACAGCAATCATGAACACTGAAGCTTTCTTT.

This clone was counted a single time. This chain joins TRBV7-8 and TRBJ2-3; 9 nucleotides match TRBD2. The V segment lost 3 bases and the J segment 3 bases; nucleotides outside the gene matches: 10. Germline CDR1 reads SGHVS; CDR2 reads FQNEAQ. There are 17 residues in the CDR3. The CDR3 spells CASSFDGEAGGTDTQYF. CDR3 DNA: TGTGCCAGCAGCTTCGACGGGGAGGCGGGAGGGACAGATACGCAGTATTTT.

This rearrangement joins TRBV27 to TRBJ1-6, with 8 bases aligning to TRBD1. With 5 bases clipped from V and 4 bases from J, the junction kept 4 bases outside the gene matches. The V gene's germline CDR1 is MNHEY and CDR2 SMNVEV (reference sequence). The CDR3 has 15 amino acids. This CDR3 is CASSRQGAYNSPLHF. The CDR3 nucleotides are TGTGCCAGCAGTCGGCAGGGGGCATATAATTCACCCCTCCACTTT.

The chain links TRBV11-3 to TRBJ2-7, with a possible D match to TRBD1 (6 bases). V was trimmed by 5 bases and J by 3 bases, leaving 14 bases between them. This CDR3 comprises 14 residues. Germline CDR1 and CDR2: SGHNT and YENEEA. The CDR3 spells CASSHPGQFYEQYF. The CDR3 nucleotides are TGTGCCAGCAGCCACCCTGGACAGTTCTACGAGCAGTACTTC.

The chain has TRBV11-3 and TRBJ2-2; D remains unclear. CDR1 SGHNT and CDR2 YENEEA come from the germline V gene. There are 16 residues in the CDR3. V was pared by 0 bases and J by 3 bases, with 11 bases between. DNA of the CDR3: TGTGCCAGCAGCTTAGAATGGGTTAGGGACACCGGGGAGCTGTTTTTT. Its protein is CASSLEWVRDTGELFF.

The J gene is TRBJ2-1, the V gene TRBV6-5; maybe TRBD2 (5 bases). Germline V CDR1 and CDR2: MNHEY, SVGAGI. This CDR3 has 13 amino acids. Trimming cost V 6 bases and J 4 bases, with 10 bases left between them. In DNA form, the CDR3 reads TGTGCCAGCAGGAGAGGACTGTACAATGAGCAGTTCTTC. It is translated as CASRRGLYNEQFF.

The V call is TRBV7-8, the J call TRBJ1-1; tentative D call: TRBD1 (5 bases). The CDR3 extends over 13 amino acids. Germline lookup yields CDR1 SGHVS and CDR2 FQNEAQ. V dropped 6 bases and J dropped 5 bases, with 13 bases sitting between them. The DNA for the CDR3 is TGTGCCAGCAGTCTACTTGAGGGGACTGAAGCTTTCTTT. The encoded protein is CASSLLEGTEAFF.

V and J are TRBV19 and TRBJ1-5, with D possibly TRBD1 on 5 matching bases. The CDR3 runs to 15 residues. In germline, CDR1 is LNHDA, CDR2 SQIVND (reference sequence). V lost 7 bases, J lost 7 bases, and 20 bases lay in between. CDR3 protein: CASKAGRGRVQPQHF. The CDR3 bases are TGTGCCAGTAAAGCTGGGCGGGGCCGCGTGCAGCCCCAGCATTTT.

The V call is TRBV6-1, the J call TRBJ1-1; D is uncertain. Germline V gene sequence: CDR1 MNHNS, CDR2 SASEGT. The CDR3 consists of 13 residues. Trimming left V 3 bases short and J 0 bases short, with 5 bases between. This CDR3 is CASSDALNTEAFF. The CDR3 DNA reads as TGTGCCAGCAGTGATGCGTTGAACACTGAAGCTTTCTTT.

This clone was detected once. This chain uses TRBV5-1 with TRBJ1-1; D remains ambiguous. The CDR3 has 13 amino acids. Trimming pared 2 bases from V and 1 base from J, leaving 6 bases between. Germline CDR1 is SGHRS and CDR2 is YFSETQ. CDR3 nucleotides: TGCGCCAGCAGCTTCATCGAGAACACTGAAGCTTTCTTT. It translates to CASSFIENTEAFF.

The CDR3 protein is CASRVSSGGFSGANVLTF. The CDR3 DNA sequence: TGTGCCAGCAGGGTATCTAGCGGGGGATTCTCTGGGGCCAACGTCCTGACTTTC. This chain joins TRBV2 and TRBJ2-6; 10 bases align to TRBD2. CDR1 is SNHLY and CDR2 is FYNNEI in the germline V gene. The J segment lost 0 bases and the V segment lost 6 bases, leaving 8 bases of the junction unmatched. The CDR3 contains 18 residues.

The rearrangement uses TRBV19 and TRBJ1-3, with 9 nucleotides matching TRBD1. This CDR3 region has 17 residues. V lost 6 bases and J lost 4; bases outside the gene matches: 13. Germline assignment: CDR1 LNHDA and CDR2 SQIVND (reference sequence). The CDR3 loop is CASSAYSGTGNGNTIYF. The DNA of the CDR3 is TGTGCCAGTAGCGCATACTCCGGGACAGGGAACGGAAACACCATATATTTT.

The chain links TRBV28 to TRBJ1-1; possibly TRBD1 for D (5 bases). V lost 5 bases and J 0 bases, leaving 19 bases between the germline ends. The CDR3 consists of 17 residues. Germline assignment: CDR1 MDHEN and CDR2 SYDVKM. The CDR3 region has the DNA TGTGCCAGCAGTCTATCCCGCCTGGGGGAGGTGAACACTGAAGCTTTCTTT. Residues: CASSLSRLGEVNTEAFF.

This sequence joins TRBV6-5 and TRBJ1-2; 7 bases line up with TRBD1. This CDR3 is built from 14 residues. After removal of 7 bases from V and 8 bases from J, the junction contained 13 bases not matched to a gene. Looked up from germline, CDR1 is MNHEY and CDR2 is SVGAGI. The CDR3 loop reads CASKKGQSLGGYTF. CDR3 coding DNA: TGTGCCAGCAAAAAGGGACAGAGCTTGGGGGGCTACACCTTC.

CDR3 region: CASSLLGTQSGEQYF. In DNA, the CDR3 is TGCGCCAGCAGCTTGCTTGGGACCCAAAGCGGTGAGCAGTACTTC. The chain combines TRBV5-1 with TRBJ2-7; D may be TRBD1 or TRBD2 (5 bases each). This CDR3 has 15 residues. Germline CDR1 is SGHRS and CDR2 is YFSETQ. The ends were cut back, 1 base at V and 7 bases at J, with 18 bases in the middle.